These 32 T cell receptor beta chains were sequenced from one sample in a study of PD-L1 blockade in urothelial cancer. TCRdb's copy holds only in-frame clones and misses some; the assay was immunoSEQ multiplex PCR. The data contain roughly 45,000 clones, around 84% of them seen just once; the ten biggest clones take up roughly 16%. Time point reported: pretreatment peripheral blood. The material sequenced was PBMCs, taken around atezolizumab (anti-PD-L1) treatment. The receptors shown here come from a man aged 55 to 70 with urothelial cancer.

CDR3: CAGRGTGGGYEQYF. The CDR3 bases are TGTGCCGGACGCGGGACAGGTGGAGGCTACGAGCAGTACTTC. This chain connects TRBV28 to TRBJ2-7, with 8 positions matching TRBD1. The germline V gene encodes CDR1 MDHEN and CDR2 SYDVKM. Trimming removed 11 bases from V and 3 bases from J; junction bases left unmatched: 12. The CDR3 has 14 amino acids.

CDR3 sequence reads: CASSAYATNEKLFF. The DNA of the CDR3 is TGTGCCAGCAGTGCCTATGCAACTAATGAAAAACTGTTTTTT. The chain uses TRBV25-1 and TRBJ1-4, with D unclear. Germline CDR1 MGHDK, CDR2 SYGVNS. The V gene lost 4 bases and the J gene lost 0 bases, with 6 bases spanning the gap. The CDR3 runs to 14 residues.

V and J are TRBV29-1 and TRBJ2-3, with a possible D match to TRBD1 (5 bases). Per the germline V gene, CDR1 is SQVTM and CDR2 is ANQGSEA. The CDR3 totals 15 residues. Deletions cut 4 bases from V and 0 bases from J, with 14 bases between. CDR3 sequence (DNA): TGCAGCGTTGTTACAGGTAGCTCTAGCACAGATACGCAGTATTTT. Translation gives CSVVTGSSSTDTQYF.

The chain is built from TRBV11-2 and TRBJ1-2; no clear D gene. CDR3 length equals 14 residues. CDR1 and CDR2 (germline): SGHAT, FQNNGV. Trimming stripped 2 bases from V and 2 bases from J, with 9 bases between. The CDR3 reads CASSLTDGNYGYTF. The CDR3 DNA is TGTGCCAGCAGCTTAACAGACGGCAACTATGGCTACACCTTC.

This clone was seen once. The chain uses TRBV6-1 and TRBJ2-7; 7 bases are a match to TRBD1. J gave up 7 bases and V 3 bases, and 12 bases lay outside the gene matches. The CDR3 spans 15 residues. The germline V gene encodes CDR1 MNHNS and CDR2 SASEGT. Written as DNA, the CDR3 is TGTGCCAGCAGTGAGGGACAGCGACAATCGGGAGAGCAGTACTTC. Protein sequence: CASSEGQRQSGEQYF.

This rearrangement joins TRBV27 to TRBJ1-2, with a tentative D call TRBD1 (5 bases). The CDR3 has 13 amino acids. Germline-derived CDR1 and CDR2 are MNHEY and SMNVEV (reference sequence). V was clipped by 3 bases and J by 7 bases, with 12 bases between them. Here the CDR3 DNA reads TGTGCCAGCAGTTTCGGTCAGGGTACTGGCTACACCTTC. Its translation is CASSFGQGTGYTF.

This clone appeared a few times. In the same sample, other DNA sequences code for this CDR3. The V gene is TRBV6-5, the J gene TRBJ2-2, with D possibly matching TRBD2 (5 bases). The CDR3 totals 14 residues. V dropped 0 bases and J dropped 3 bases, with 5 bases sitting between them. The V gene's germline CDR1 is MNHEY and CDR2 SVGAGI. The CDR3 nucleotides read TGTGCCAGCAGTTACTCGAGGGACACCGGGGAGCTGTTTTTT. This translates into CASSYSRDTGELFF.

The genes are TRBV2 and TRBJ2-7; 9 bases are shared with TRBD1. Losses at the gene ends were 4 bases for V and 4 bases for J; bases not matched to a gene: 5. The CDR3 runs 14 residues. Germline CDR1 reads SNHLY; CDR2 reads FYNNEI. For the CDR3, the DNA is TGTGCCAGCAGTGGGAAGGACAGGGGTTACGAGCAGTACTTC. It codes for CASSGKDRGYEQYF.

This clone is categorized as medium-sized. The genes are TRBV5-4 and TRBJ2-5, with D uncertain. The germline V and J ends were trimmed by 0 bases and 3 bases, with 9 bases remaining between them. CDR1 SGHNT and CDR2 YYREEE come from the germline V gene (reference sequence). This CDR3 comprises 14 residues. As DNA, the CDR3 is TGTGCCAGCAGCTTGGAGAGGTTTAAAGAGACCCAGTACTTC. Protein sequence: CASSLERFKETQYF. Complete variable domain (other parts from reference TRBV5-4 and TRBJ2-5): ETGVTQSPTHLIKTRGQQVTLRCSSQSGHNTVSWYQQALGQGPQFIFQYYREEENGRGNFPPRFSGLQFPNYSSELNVNALELDDSALYLCASSLERFKETQYFGPGTRLLVL.

The CDR3 region has the DNA TGTGCCTGGGGAGACAGGGGGCACCAGCCCCAGCATTTT. Encoded protein: CAWGDRGHQPQHF. The V gene is TRBV30, the J gene TRBJ1-5; 10 bases line up with TRBD1. The germline V gene encodes CDR1 GTSNPN and CDR2 SVGIG (reference sequence). V dropped 5 bases and J dropped 7; count of bases not matched to a gene: 5. The CDR3 length is 13 residues.

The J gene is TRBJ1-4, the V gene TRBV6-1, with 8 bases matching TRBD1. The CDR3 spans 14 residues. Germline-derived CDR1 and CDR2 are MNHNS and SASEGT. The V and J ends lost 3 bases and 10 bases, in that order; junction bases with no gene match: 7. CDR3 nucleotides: TGTGCCAGCAGTGAGGACAGGGTGTCAGGAAAACTGTTTTTT. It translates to CASSEDRVSGKLFF.

The CDR3 loop reads CASSDFTGQPQHF. The CDR3 bases are TGTGCCAGCAGTGATTTCACGGGGCAGCCCCAGCATTTT. The V and J genes are TRBV6-1 and TRBJ1-5; the D is unclear. Trimming removed 3 bases at V and 7 bases at J, with 10 bases between. In germline, CDR1 is MNHNS, CDR2 SASEGT. The CDR3 length is 13 residues.

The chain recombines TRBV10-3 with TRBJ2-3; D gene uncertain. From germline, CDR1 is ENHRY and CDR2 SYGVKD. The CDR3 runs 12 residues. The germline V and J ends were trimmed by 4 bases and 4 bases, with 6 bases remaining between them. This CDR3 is CAISVDSDTQYF. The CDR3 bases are TGTGCCATCAGTGTAGATTCAGATACGCAGTATTTT.

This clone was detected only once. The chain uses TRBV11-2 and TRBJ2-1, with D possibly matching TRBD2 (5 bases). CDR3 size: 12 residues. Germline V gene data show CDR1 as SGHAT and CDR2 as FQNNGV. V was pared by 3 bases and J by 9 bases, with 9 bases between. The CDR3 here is CASSFREIEQFF. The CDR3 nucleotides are TGTGCCAGCAGCTTTAGGGAGATTGAGCAGTTCTTC.

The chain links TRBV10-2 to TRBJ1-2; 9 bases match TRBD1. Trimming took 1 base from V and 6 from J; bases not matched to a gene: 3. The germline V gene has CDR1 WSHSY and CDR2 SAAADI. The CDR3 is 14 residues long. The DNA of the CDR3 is TGCGCCAGCAGTGAGTTGGGACAGGGACATGGCTACACCTTC. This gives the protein CASSELGQGHGYTF.

CDR3 amino acids: CSVDRANTIYF. Here the CDR3 DNA reads TGCAGCGTTGACAGGGCCAACACCATATATTTT. The rearrangement joins TRBV29-1 to TRBJ1-3, with D tentatively TRBD1 (5 bases). Trimming removed 3 bases from V and 7 bases from J, with 7 bases in between. This CDR3 has 11 amino acids. CDR1 SQVTM and CDR2 ANQGSEA come from the germline V gene.

CDR3 bases: TGTGCCAGCAGTCTTCCCGGGACAGGGTACGAAAAACTGTTTTTT. This sequence encodes CASSLPGTGYEKLFF. V gene TRBV28 combines with J gene TRBJ1-4; TRBD1 aligns across 9 bases. The CDR3 extends over 15 amino acids. V was clipped by 5 bases and J by 8 bases; unmatched bases: 9. In germline, CDR1 is MDHEN, CDR2 SYDVKM.

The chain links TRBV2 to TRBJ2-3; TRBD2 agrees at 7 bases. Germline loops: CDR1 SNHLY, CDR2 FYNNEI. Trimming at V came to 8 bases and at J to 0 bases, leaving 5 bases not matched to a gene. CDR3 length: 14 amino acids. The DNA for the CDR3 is TGTGCCAGCTCACCGGGACTAAGCACAGATACGCAGTATTTT. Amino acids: CASSPGLSTDTQYF.

DNA of the CDR3: TGTGCCAGCAGTTACAGGGGGTTAAGCAACGAGCAGTACTTC. Amino acid sequence: CASSYRGLSNEQYF. This sequence joins TRBV28 and TRBJ2-7, with 8 bases fitting TRBD1. The germline V gene encodes CDR1 MDHEN and CDR2 SYDVKM. Trimming cost V 4 bases and J 5 bases; bases outside gene matches: 7. The CDR3 is 14 amino acids. The whole variable domain, filled in from reference TRBV28 and TRBJ2-7, reads DVKVTQSSRYLVKRTGEKVFLECVQDMDHENMFWYRQDPGLGLRLIYFSYDVKMKEKGDIPEGYSVSREKKERFSLILESASTNQTSMYLCASSYRGLSNEQYFGPGTRLTVT.

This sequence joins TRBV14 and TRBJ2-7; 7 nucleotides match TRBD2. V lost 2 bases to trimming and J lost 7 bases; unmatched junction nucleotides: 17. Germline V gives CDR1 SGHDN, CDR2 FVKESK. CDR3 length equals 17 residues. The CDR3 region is CASSQSTGGIRAGEQYF. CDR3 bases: TGTGCCAGCAGCCAAAGTACTGGAGGGATCAGAGCGGGGGAGCAGTACTTC.

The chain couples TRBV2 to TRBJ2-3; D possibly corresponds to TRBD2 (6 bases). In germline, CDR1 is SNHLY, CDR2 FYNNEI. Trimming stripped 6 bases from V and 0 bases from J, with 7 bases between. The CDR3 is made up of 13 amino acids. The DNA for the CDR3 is TGTGCCAGCAGGGGAGGCAGCACAGATACGCAGTATTTT. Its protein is CASRGGSTDTQYF. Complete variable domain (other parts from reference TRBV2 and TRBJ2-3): EPEVTQTPSHQVTQMGQEVILRCVPISNHLYFYWYRQILGQKVEFLVSFYNNEISEKSEIFDDQFSVERPDGSNFTLKIRSTKLEDSAMYFCASRGGSTDTQYFGPGTRLTVL.

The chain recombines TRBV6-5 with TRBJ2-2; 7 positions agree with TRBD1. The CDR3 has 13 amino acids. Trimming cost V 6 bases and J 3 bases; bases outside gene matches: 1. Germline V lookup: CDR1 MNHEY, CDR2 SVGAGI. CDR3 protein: CASSRGYTGELFF. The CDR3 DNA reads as TGTGCCAGCAGCAGGGGGTACACCGGGGAGCTGTTTTTT.

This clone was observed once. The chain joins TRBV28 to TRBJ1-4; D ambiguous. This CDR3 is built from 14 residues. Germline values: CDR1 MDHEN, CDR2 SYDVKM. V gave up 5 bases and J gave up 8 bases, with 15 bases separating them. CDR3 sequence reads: CASSTGMWEEKLFF. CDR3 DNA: TGTGCCAGCAGTACCGGGATGTGGGAGGAAAAACTGTTTTTT.

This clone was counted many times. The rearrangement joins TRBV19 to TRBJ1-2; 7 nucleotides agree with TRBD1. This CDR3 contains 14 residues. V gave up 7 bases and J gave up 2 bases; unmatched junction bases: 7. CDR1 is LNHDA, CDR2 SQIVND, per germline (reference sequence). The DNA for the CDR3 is TGTGCCAGTACTCTGGGACAGACGAACTATGGCTACACCTTC. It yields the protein CASTLGQTNYGYTF.

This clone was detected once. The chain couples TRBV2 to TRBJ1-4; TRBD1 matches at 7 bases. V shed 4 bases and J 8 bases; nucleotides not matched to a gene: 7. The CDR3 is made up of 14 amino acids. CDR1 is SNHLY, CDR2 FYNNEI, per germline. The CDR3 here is CASSGTGLQEKLFF. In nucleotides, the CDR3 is TGTGCCAGCAGTGGGACAGGCCTTCAGGAAAAACTGTTTTTT. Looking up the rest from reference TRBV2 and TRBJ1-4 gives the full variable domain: EPEVTQTPSHQVTQMGQEVILRCVPISNHLYFYWYRQILGQKVEFLVSFYNNEISEKSEIFDDQFSVERPDGSNFTLKIRSTKLEDSAMYFCASSGTGLQEKLFFGSGTQLSVL.

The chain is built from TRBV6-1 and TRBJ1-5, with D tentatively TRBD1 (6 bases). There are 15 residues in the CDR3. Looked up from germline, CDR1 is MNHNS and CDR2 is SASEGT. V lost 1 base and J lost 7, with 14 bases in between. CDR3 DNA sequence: TGTGCCAGCAGTGAAGAGGGGGGGCGGAACCAGCCCCAGCATTTT. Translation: CASSEEGGRNQPQHF.

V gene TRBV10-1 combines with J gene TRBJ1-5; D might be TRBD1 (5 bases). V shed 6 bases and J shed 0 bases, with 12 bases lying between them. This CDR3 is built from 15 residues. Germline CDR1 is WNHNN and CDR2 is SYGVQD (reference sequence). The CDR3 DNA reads TGCGCCAGCAGCCCGGGGGGAATTAGCAATCAGCCCCAGCATTTT. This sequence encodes CASSPGGISNQPQHF.

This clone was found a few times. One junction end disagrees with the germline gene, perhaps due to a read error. The CDR3 reads CASSETVVAPALHF. In nucleotides, the CDR3 is TGCGCCAGCAGTGAGACGGTGGTAGCGCCCGCCTTGCATTTT. The chain recombines TRBV10-2 with TRBJ2-3; tentative D call: TRBD2 (5 bases). The CDR3 runs 14 residues. The germline gives CDR1 WSHSY, CDR2 SAAADI.

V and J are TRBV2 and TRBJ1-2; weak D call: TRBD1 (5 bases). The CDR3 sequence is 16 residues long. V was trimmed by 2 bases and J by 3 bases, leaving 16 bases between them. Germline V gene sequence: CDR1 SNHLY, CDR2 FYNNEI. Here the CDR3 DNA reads TGTGCCAGCAGTGAAAGGGCAGGGCGCGGTGACTATGGCTACACCTTC. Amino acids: CASSERAGRGDYGYTF. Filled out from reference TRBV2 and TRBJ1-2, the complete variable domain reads EPEVTQTPSHQVTQMGQEVILRCVPISNHLYFYWYRQILGQKVEFLVSFYNNEISEKSEIFDDQFSVERPDGSNFTLKIRSTKLEDSAMYFCASSERAGRGDYGYTFGSGTRLTVV.

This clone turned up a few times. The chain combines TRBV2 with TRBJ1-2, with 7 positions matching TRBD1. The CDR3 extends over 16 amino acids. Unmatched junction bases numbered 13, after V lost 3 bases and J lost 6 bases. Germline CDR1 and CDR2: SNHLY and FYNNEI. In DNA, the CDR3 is TGTGCCAGCAGTGAGCTCCGAGACAGGGCCTCAAATGGCTACACCTTC. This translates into CASSELRDRASNGYTF.

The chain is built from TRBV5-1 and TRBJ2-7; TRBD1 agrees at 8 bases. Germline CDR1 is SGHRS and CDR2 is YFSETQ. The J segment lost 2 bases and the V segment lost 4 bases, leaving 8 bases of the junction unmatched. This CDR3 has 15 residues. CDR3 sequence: CASSVQGQVPYEQYF. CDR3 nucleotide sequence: TGCGCCAGCAGCGTCCAGGGACAGGTCCCCTACGAGCAGTACTTC.

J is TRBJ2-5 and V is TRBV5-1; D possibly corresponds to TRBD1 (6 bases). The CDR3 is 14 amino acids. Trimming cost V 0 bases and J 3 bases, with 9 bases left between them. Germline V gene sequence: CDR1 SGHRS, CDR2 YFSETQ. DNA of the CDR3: TGCGCCAGCAGCTTGGTTTCAGGGGAAGAGACCCAGTACTTC. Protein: CASSLVSGEETQYF.